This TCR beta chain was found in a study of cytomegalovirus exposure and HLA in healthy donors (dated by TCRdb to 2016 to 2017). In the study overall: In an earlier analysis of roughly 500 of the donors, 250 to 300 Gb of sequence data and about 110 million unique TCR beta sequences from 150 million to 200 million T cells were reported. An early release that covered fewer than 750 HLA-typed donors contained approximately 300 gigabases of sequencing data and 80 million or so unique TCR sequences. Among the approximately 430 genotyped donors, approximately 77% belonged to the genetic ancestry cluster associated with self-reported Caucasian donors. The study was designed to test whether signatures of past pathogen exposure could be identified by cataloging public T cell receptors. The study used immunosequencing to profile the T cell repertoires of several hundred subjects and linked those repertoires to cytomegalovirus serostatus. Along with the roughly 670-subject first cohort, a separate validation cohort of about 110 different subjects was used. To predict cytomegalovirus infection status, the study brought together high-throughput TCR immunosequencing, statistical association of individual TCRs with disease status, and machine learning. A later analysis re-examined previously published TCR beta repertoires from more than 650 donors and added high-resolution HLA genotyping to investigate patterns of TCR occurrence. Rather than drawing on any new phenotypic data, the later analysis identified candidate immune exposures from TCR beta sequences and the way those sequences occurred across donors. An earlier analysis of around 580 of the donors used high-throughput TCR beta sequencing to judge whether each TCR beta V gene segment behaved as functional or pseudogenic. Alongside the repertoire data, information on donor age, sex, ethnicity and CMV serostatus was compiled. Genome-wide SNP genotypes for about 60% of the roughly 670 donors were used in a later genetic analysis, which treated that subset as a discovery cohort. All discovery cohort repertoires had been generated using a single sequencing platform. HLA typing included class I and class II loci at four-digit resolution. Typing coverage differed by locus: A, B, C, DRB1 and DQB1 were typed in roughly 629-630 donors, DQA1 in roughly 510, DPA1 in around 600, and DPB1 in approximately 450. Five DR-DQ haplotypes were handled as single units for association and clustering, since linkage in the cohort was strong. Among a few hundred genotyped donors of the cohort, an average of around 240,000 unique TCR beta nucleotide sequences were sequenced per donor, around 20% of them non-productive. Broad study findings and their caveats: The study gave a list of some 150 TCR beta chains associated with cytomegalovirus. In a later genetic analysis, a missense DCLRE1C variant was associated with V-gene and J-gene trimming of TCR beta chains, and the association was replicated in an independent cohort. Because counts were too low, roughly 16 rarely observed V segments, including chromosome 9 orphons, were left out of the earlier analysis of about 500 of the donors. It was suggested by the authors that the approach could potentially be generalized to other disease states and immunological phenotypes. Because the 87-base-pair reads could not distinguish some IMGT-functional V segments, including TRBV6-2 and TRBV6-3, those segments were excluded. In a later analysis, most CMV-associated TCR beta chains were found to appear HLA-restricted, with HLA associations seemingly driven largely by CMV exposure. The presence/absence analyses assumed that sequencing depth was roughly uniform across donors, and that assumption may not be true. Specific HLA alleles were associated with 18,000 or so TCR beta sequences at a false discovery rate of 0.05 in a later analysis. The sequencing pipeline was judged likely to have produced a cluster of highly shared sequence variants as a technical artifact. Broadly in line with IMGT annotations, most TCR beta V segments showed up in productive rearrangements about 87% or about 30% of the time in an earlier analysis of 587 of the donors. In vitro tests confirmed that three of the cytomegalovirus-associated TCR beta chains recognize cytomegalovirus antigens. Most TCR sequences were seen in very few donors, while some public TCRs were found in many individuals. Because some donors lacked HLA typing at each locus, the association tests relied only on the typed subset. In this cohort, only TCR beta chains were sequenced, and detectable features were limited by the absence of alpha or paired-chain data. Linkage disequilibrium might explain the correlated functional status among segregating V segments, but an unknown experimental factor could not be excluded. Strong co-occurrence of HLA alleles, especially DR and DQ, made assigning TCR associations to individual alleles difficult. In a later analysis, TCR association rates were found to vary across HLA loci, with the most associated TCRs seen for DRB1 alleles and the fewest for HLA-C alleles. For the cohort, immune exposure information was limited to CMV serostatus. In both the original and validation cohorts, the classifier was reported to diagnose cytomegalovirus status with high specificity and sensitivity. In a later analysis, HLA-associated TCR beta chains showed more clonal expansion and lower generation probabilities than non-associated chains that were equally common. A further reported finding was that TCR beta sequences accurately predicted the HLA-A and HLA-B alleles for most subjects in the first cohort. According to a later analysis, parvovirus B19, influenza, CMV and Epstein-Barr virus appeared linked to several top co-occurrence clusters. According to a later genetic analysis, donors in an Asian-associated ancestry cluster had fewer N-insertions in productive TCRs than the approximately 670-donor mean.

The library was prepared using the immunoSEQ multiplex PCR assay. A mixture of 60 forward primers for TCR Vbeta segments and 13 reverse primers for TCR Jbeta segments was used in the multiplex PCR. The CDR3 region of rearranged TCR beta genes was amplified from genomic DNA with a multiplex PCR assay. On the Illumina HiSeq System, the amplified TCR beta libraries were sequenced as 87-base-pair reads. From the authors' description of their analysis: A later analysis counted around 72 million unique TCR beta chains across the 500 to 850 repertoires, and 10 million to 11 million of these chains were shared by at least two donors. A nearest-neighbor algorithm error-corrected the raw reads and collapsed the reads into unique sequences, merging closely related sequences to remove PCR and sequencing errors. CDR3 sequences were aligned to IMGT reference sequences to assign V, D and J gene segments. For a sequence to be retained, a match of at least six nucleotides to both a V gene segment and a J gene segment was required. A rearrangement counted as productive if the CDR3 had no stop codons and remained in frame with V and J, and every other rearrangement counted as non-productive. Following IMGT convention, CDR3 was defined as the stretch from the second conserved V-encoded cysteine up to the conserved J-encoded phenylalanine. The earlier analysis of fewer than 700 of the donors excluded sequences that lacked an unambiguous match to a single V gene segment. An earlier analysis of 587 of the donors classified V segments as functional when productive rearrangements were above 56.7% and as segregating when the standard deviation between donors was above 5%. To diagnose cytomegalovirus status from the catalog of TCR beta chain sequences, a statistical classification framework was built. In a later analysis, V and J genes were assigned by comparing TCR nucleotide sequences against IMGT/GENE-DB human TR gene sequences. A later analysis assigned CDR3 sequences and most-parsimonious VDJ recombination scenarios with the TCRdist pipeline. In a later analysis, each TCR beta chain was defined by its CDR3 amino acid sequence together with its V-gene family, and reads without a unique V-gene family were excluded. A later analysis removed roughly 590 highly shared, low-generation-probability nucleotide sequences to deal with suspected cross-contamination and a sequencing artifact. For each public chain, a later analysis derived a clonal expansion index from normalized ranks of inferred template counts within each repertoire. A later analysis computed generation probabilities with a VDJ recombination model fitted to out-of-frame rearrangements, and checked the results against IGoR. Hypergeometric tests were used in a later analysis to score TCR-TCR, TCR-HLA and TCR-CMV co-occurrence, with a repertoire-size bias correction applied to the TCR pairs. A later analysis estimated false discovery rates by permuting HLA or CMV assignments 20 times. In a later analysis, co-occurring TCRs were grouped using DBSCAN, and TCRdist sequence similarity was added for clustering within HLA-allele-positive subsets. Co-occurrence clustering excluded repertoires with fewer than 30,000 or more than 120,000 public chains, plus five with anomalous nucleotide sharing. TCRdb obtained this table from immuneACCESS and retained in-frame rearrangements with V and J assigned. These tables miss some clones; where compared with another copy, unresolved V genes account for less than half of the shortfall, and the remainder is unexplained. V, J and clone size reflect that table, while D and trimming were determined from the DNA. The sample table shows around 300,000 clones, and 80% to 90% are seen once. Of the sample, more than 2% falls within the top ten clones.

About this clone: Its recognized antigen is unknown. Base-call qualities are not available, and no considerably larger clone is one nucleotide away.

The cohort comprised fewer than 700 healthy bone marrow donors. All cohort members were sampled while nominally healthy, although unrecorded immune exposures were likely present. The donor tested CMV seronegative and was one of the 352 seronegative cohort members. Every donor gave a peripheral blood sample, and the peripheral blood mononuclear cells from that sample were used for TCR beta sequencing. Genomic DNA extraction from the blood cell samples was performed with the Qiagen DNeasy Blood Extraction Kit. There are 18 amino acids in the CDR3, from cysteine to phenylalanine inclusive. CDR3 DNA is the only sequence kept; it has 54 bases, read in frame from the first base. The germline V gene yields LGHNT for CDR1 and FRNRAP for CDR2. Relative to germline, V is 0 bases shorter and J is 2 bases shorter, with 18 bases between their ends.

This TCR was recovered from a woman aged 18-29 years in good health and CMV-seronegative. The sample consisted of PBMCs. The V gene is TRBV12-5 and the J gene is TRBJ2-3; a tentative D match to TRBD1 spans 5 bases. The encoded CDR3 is CASGLVKKGSNLTDTQYF. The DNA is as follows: TGTGCTAGTGGTTTGGTAAAGAAGGGGTCCAACCTCACAGATACGCAGTATTTT.